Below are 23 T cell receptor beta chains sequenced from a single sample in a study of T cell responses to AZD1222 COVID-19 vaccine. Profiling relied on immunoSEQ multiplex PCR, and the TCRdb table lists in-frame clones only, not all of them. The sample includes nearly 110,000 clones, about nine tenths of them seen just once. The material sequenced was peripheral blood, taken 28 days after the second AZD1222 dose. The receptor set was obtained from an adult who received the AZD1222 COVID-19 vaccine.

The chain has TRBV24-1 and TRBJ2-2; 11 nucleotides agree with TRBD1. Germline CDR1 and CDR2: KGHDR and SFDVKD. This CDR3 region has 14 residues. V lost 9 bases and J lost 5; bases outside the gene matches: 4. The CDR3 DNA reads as TGTGCCACCCGAGGACAGGGGGCTACCGGGGAGCTGTTTTTT. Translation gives CATRGQGATGELFF.

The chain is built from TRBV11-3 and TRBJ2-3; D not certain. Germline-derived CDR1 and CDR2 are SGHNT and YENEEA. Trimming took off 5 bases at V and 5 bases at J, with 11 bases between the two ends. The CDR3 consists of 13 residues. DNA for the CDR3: TGTGCCAGCAGCCTTACCGGCAAAGATACGCAGTATTTT. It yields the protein CASSLTGKDTQYF.

The CDR3 sequence: CAWSLEDPQPQHF. The CDR3 DNA sequence: TGTGCCTGGAGTCTAGAGGATCCTCAGCCCCAGCATTTT. This chain links TRBV30 with TRBJ1-5; D remains unclear. Trimming pared 2 bases from V and 6 bases from J, leaving 11 bases between. The germline CDR1 and CDR2 sequences are GTSNPN and SVGIG (reference sequence). The CDR3 runs to 13 residues.

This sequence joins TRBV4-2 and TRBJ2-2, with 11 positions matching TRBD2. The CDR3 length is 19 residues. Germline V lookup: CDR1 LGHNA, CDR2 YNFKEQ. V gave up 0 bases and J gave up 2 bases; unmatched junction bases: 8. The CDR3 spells CASSQELASGGINTGELFF. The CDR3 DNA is TGTGCCAGCAGCCAAGAATTGGCTAGCGGGGGGATCAACACCGGGGAGCTGTTTTTT.

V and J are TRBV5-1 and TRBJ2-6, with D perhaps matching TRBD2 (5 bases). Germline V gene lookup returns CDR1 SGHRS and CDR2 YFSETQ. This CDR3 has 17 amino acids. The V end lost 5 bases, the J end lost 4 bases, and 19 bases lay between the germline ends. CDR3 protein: CASSTTGSLSGANVLTF. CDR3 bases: TGCGCCAGCAGTACGACGGGGTCCCTCTCCGGGGCCAACGTCCTGACTTTC.

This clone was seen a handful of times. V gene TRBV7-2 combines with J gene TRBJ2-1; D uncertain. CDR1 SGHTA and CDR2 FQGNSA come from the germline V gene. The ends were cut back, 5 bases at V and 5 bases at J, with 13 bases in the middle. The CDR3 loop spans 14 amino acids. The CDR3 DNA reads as TGTGCCAGCAGCCCCTTTCTGGCCGACAATGAGCAGTTCTTC. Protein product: CASSPFLADNEQFF.

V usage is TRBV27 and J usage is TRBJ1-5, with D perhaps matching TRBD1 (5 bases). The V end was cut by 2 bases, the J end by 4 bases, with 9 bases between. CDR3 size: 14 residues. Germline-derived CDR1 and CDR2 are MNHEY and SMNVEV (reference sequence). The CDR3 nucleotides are TGTGCCAGCAGTTTAGCAGGGTATAATCAGCCCCAGCATTTT. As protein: CASSLAGYNQPQHF.

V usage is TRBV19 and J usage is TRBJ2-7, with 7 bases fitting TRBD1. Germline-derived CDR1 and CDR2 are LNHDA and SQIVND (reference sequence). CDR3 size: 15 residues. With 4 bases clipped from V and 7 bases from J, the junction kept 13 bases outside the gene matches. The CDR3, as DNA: TGTGCCAGTAGTACACGAACCGACAGGGTCGGAGAGCAGTACTTC. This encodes CASSTRTDRVGEQYF.

The CDR3 spells CAWSGVLNEKLFF. The CDR3 nucleotides are TGTGCCTGGAGTGGTGTTCTCAATGAAAAACTGTTTTTT. The chain has TRBV30 and TRBJ1-4; D is uncertain. The CDR3 has 13 residues. Trimming pared 1 base from V and 5 bases from J, leaving 8 bases between. CDR1 is GTSNPN and CDR2 is SVGIG in the germline V gene (reference sequence).

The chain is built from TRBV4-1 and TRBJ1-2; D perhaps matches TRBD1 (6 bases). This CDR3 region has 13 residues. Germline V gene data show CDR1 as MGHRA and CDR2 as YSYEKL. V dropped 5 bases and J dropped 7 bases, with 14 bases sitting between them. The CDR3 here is CASSYNREGGYTF. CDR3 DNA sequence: TGCGCCAGCAGCTACAACAGGGAGGGTGGCTACACCTTC.

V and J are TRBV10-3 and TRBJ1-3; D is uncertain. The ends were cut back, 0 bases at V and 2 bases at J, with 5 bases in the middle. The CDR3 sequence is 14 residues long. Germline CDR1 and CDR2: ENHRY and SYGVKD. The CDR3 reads CAISESAAGNTIYF. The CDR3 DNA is TGTGCCATCAGTGAGTCGGCAGCTGGAAACACCATATATTTT.

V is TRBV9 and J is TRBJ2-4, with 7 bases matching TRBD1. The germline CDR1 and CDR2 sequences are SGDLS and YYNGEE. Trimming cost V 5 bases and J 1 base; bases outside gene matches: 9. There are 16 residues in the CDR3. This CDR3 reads CASSGYPGQAKNIQYF. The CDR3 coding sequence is TGTGCCAGCAGTGGGTATCCGGGACAGGCCAAAAACATTCAGTACTTC.

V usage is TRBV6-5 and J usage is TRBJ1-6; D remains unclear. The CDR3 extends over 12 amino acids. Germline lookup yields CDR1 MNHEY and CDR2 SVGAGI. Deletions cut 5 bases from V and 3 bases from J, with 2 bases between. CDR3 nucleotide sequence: TGTGCCAGCAGTAACTATAATTCACCCCTCCACTTT. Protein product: CASSNYNSPLHF.

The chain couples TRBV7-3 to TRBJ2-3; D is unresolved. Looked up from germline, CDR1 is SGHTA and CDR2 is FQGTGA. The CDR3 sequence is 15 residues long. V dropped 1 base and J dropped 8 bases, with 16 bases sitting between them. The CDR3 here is CASSLKSEGQGTQYF. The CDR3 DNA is TGTGCCAGCAGCTTAAAATCCGAAGGGCAAGGTACGCAGTATTTT.

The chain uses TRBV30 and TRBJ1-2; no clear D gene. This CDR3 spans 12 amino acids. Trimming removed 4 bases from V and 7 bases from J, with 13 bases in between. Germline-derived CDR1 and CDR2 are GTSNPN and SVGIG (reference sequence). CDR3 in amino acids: CAWTVPFSGYTF. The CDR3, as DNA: TGTGCCTGGACCGTCCCGTTTAGTGGCTACACCTTC.

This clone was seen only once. CDR3 nucleotide sequence: TGTGCCAGCACCTGGACTAGCGGGGAAGGAGATACGCAGTATTTT. Translating gives CASTWTSGEGDTQYF. The chain has TRBV7-9 and TRBJ2-3; TRBD2 matches 12 bases. The CDR3 runs to 15 residues. CDR1 SEHNR and CDR2 FQNEAQ come from the germline V gene (reference sequence). V gave up 7 bases and J gave up 5 bases; unmatched junction bases: 7.

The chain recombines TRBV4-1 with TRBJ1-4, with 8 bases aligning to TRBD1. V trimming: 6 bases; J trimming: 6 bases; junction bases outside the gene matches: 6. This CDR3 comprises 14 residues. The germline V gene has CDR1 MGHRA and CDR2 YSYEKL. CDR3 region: CASRHTGGDEKLFF. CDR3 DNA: TGCGCCAGCAGACATACAGGGGGGGATGAAAAACTGTTTTTT.

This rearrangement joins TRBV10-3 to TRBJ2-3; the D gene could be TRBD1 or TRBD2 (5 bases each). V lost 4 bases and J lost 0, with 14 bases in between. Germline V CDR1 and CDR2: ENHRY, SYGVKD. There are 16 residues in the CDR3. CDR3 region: CAISGAGTSSTDTQYF. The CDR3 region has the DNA TGTGCCATCAGTGGGGCCGGGACGTCTAGCACAGATACGCAGTATTTT.

The CDR3 bases are TGTGCCAGCAGCCCTGTGCACAGGATGAACACTGAAGCTTTCTTT. It yields the protein CASSPVHRMNTEAFF. V usage is TRBV7-2 and J usage is TRBJ1-1; a weak D match, TRBD1 (5 bases). Germline V CDR1 and CDR2: SGHTA, FQGNSA. The V gene lost 5 bases and the J gene lost 0 bases, with 13 bases spanning the gap. The CDR3 extends over 15 amino acids.

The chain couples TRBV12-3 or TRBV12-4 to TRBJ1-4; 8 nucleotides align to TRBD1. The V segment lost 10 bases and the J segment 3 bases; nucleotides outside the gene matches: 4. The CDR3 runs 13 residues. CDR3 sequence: CATGQDANEKLFF. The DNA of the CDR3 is TGTGCCACGGGACAGGATGCTAATGAAAAACTGTTTTTT.

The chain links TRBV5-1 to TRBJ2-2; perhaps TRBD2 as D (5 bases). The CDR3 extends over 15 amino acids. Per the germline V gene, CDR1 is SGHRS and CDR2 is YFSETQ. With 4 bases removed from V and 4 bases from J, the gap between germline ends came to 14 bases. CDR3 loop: CASSLPSSGTGELFF. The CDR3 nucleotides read TGCGCCAGCAGCCTTCCTAGCTCCGGCACCGGGGAGCTGTTTTTT.

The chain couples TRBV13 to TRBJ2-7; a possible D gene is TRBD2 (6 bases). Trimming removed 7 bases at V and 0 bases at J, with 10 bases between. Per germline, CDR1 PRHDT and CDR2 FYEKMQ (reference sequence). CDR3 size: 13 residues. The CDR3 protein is CASTGGNSYEQYF. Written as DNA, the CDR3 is TGTGCCAGCACCGGGGGAAACTCCTACGAGCAGTACTTC. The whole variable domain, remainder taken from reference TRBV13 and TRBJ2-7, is AAGVIQSPRHLIKEKRETATLKCYPIPRHDTVYWYQQGPGQDPQFLISFYEKMQSDKGSIPDRFSAQQFSDYHSELNMSSLELGDSALYFCASTGGNSYEQYFGPGTRLTVT.

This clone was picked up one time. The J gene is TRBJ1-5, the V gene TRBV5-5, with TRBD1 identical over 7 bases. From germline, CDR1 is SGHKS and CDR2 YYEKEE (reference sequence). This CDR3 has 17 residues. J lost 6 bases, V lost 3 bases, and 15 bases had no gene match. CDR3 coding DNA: TGTGCCAGCAGCTGGGGACATGGACAGGCCCGAGGTCAGCCCCAGCATTTT. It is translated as CASSWGHGQARGQPQHF.